This TCR beta chain appears in the sequencing data of a study of blood T cell repertoires in COVID-19. Generated by immunoSEQ multiplex PCR, the TCRdb table keeps only in-frame clones and is missing some. Of more than 200,000 clones in the sample, about 88% were seen once. This CDR3 has 15 residues. The V end lost 4 bases, the J end lost 0 bases, and 14 bases lay between the germline ends. Germline CDR1 and CDR2: SGDLS and YYNGEE. The TCR was taken from a woman aged 50 to 65 who had recovered from COVID-19. Sequenced sample: PBMCs or T cells enriched from blood (not recorded which). The J gene is TRBJ2-7, the V gene TRBV9; maybe TRBD1 (6 bases). DNA of the CDR3: TGTGCCAGCAGCCCCAGCTGGGACAACTCCTACGAGCAGTACTTC. Encoded protein: CASSPSWDNSYEQYF.